The 30 T cell receptor beta chains in this list originate from one sample, sequenced in a study of T cell repertoires in cytomegalovirus infection. No antigen is known for these receptors. From the reads, TCRdb called clonotypes with MiXCR, one entry per CDR3 protein. The table records 70,000 or so distinct CDR3 sequences, about 26% of them present only once. Here the sequenced sample was CD8+ T cells from cultured PBMCs, taken from culture after CMV antigen stimulation. The receptor set was obtained from a human donor in good health (CMV status not recorded). Some clones in this sample may be carry-over from other donors' samples.

This clonotype has a count of ten or more. This chain links TRBV27 with TRBJ1-2; D unresolved. The CDR3 is made up of 15 amino acids. Germline CDR1 is MNHEY and CDR2 is SMNVEV (reference sequence). V lost 3 bases and J 8 bases, leaving 19 bases between the germline ends. The CDR3 sequence is CASSLSSYSLGGYTF. For the CDR3, the DNA is TGTGCCAGCAGTTTGAGTAGTTACAGCCTCGGCGGCTACACCTTC.

This clonotype occurred many times. This rearrangement joins TRBV7-2 to TRBJ2-5; a weak D match, TRBD2 (6 bases). From germline, CDR1 is SGHTA and CDR2 FQGNSA. The CDR3 contains 14 residues. With 3 bases removed from V and 5 bases from J, the gap between germline ends came to 13 bases. The CDR3 DNA is TGTGCCAGCAGCTTTGGCGGGGCCGGGGAGACCCAGTACTTC. Its translation is CASSFGGAGETQYF.

This chain joins TRBV12-3 or TRBV12-4 and TRBJ2-7; TRBD2 matches at 10 bases. Trimming at V came to 0 bases and at J to 1 base, leaving 9 bases not matched to a gene. CDR3 length: 18 amino acids. The CDR3: CASSLAVGSSGSSYEQYF. The CDR3 coding sequence is TGTGCCAGCAGTTTAGCGGTGGGGTCTAGCGGGAGTTCCTACGAGCAGTACTTC.

V usage is TRBV4-1 and J usage is TRBJ1-5, with D hard to call. V lost 0 bases and J 5 bases, leaving 5 bases between the germline ends. Per the germline V gene, CDR1 is MGHRA and CDR2 is YSYEKL. The CDR3 consists of 13 residues. The CDR3 DNA is TGCGCCAGCAGCCAAGAGTATTATCAGCCCCAGCATTTT. Its translation: CASSQEYYQPQHF.

This sequence joins TRBV28 and TRBJ1-6; tentative D call: TRBD1 (5 bases). The CDR3 consists of 16 residues. Germline CDR1 reads MDHEN; CDR2 reads SYDVKM. V was cut by 4 bases and J by 10 bases, with 20 bases left in between. The CDR3 coding sequence is TGTGCCAGCAGTTCCCCCCTTGGAGGGGTCGGATCACCCCTCCACTTT. It encodes CASSSPLGGVGSPLHF. The whole variable domain, filled in from reference TRBV28 and TRBJ1-6, reads DVKVTQSSRYLVKRTGEKVFLECVQDMDHENMFWYRQDPGLGLRLIYFSYDVKMKEKGDIPEGYSVSREKKERFSLILESASTNQTSMYLCASSSPLGGVGSPLHFGNGTRLTVT.

The table lists this clonotype with many counts. The V call is TRBV6-1, the J call TRBJ2-2; 8 nucleotides align to TRBD2. V lost 0 bases and J lost 10; bases outside the gene matches: 10. Germline V gene data show CDR1 as MNHNS and CDR2 as SASEGT. The CDR3 length is 16 residues. CDR3 loop: CASSEASGARVEELFF. DNA for the CDR3: TGTGCCAGCAGTGAAGCTAGCGGGGCCAGAGTAGAGGAGCTGTTTTTT.

This clonotype was seen many times. The chain has TRBV6-2 or TRBV6-3 and TRBJ2-7; unclear D gene. The germline V gene has CDR1 MNHEY and CDR2 SVGEGT. Trimming shortened V by 4 bases and J by 6 bases, and 13 bases separated the two germline ends. The CDR3 is 13 residues long. CDR3 coding DNA: TGTGCCAGCAGTTCCAGGAAAAACTTCGAGCAGTACTTC. Protein sequence: CASSSRKNFEQYF.

This clonotype was counted a few times. The chain couples TRBV6-1 to TRBJ1-3; D remains unclear. The CDR3 loop spans 15 amino acids. Trimming removed 4 bases from V and 4 bases from J, with 14 bases in between. Germline V gene data show CDR1 as MNHNS and CDR2 as SASEGT. CDR3 protein: CASSVPMGRGNTIYF. CDR3 DNA: TGTGCCAGCAGTGTTCCGATGGGGAGAGGAAACACCATATATTTT.

The chain links TRBV12-3 or TRBV12-4 to TRBJ1-4, with D maybe TRBD1 (6 bases). V shed 5 bases and J shed 7 bases, with 23 bases lying between them. The CDR3 has 17 amino acids. The CDR3 region is CASSTPQKAGGREKLFF. CDR3 nucleotide sequence: TGTGCCAGCAGTACACCCCAAAAGGCGGGGGGCCGTGAAAAACTGTTTTTT.

This clonotype was detected a few times. V usage is TRBV20-1 and J usage is TRBJ1-3; no firm D call. The V end lost 3 bases, the J end lost 0 bases, and 12 bases lay between the germline ends. The CDR3 sequence is 15 residues long. The V gene's germline CDR1 is DFQATT and CDR2 SNEGSKA (reference sequence). CDR3 amino acids: CSASLGRLSGNTIYF. The CDR3 DNA is TGCAGTGCTAGTTTAGGCCGTCTCTCTGGAAACACCATATATTTT.

V gene TRBV27 combines with J gene TRBJ1-2; unclear D gene. The CDR3 sequence is 15 residues long. Germline V gene data show CDR1 as MNHEY and CDR2 as SMNVEV (reference sequence). V was trimmed by 8 bases and J by 8 bases, leaving 24 bases between them. CDR3 sequence reads: CASSEGTGPLVGYTF. The CDR3 coding sequence is TGTGCCAGCTCCGAGGGTACCGGACCGCTGGTGGGCTACACCTTC.

This clonotype was observed a handful of times. V and J are TRBV27 and TRBJ1-5, with D perhaps matching TRBD1 (5 bases). The germline V gene encodes CDR1 MNHEY and CDR2 SMNVEV (reference sequence). CDR3 length: 14 amino acids. V gave up 5 bases and J gave up 2 bases, with 10 bases separating them. The CDR3 coding sequence is TGTGCCAGCAGTAACCAGGGAGGCAATCAGCCCCAGCATTTT. Translating gives CASSNQGGNQPQHF.

CDR3 DNA sequence: TGTGCCAGCGGTCCGACAGGGTCTAACACAGATACGCAGTATTTT. Translated, it gives CASGPTGSNTDTQYF. The rearrangement joins TRBV6-5 to TRBJ2-3, with 7 bases identical to TRBD1. Germline assignment: CDR1 MNHEY and CDR2 SVGAGI. This CDR3 has 15 residues. V was clipped by 8 bases and J by 2 bases; unmatched bases: 10.

The rearrangement joins TRBV6-6 to TRBJ2-7; D is perhaps TRBD1 or TRBD2 (5 bases each). V lost 3 bases and J 0 bases, leaving 9 bases between the germline ends. The CDR3 length is 14 residues. The germline CDR1 and CDR2 sequences are MNHNY and SVGAGI (reference sequence). Here the CDR3 DNA reads TGTGCCAGCAGTTATCGGGGCCTCTCCTACGAGCAGTACTTC. This translates into CASSYRGLSYEQYF.

Notes on this clonotype: This sequence may be a read error, since a much larger clone differs from it by one base. The chain carries TRBV7-3 and TRBJ2-1, with D possibly being TRBD1 or TRBD2 (5 bases each). Germline CDR1 and CDR2: SGHTA and FQGTGA. With 5 bases removed from V and 6 bases from J, the gap between germline ends came to 17 bases. This CDR3 is 15 amino acids long. The CDR3 reads CASSPRGEGANEQFF. Here the CDR3 DNA reads TGTGCCAGCAGCCCTAGAGGGGAAGGAGCCAATGAGCAGTTCTTC.

In this sample, this clonotype turned up many times. The genes are TRBV12-3 or TRBV12-4 and TRBJ1-2, with no clear D. The V end lost 6 bases, the J end lost 0 bases, and 14 bases lay between the germline ends. The length of the CDR3 is 15 residues. CDR3 amino acids: CASSSTRVSNYGYTF. The CDR3 nucleotides are TGTGCCAGCAGCTCTACAAGGGTCTCTAACTATGGCTACACCTTC.

V usage is TRBV15 and J usage is TRBJ1-1; D call uncertain. V was pared by 6 bases and J by 0 bases, with 14 bases between. CDR3 size: 15 residues. Germline CDR1 is LNHNV and CDR2 is YYDKDF (reference sequence). In DNA form, the CDR3 reads TGTGCCACCAGTCCAGAGAAAATGGTGAACACTGAAGCTTTCTTT. This gives the protein CATSPEKMVNTEAFF.

This rearrangement joins TRBV11-2 to TRBJ2-5; maybe TRBD1 (6 bases). Germline V gene data show CDR1 as SGHAT and CDR2 as FQNNGV. Trimming pared 5 bases from V and 2 bases from J, leaving 12 bases between. The CDR3 sequence is 14 residues long. The CDR3 nucleotides are TGTGCCAGCAGCCTGACAGGAGAACAAGAGACCCAGTACTTC. Amino acid sequence: CASSLTGEQETQYF.

This sequence joins TRBV2 and TRBJ2-1, with no clear D. Germline V gene sequence: CDR1 SNHLY, CDR2 FYNNEI. Between the trimmed V and J ends, which lost 4 bases and 9 bases, there was a span of 4 bases. CDR3 length: 10 residues. The CDR3: CASSGGEQFF. For the CDR3, the DNA is TGTGCCAGCAGTGGGGGTGAGCAGTTCTTC. Using reference TRBV2 and TRBJ2-1 for the parts outside the CDR3, the full variable domain is EPEVTQTPSHQVTQMGQEVILRCVPISNHLYFYWYRQILGQKVEFLVSFYNNEISEKSEIFDDQFSVERPDGSNFTLKIRSTKLEDSAMYFCASSGGEQFFGPGTRLTVL.

This clonotype occurred a few times. V usage is TRBV27 and J usage is TRBJ1-1; the match to TRBD1 covers 8 bases. From germline, CDR1 is MNHEY and CDR2 SMNVEV (reference sequence). The CDR3 sequence is 16 residues long. V shed 0 bases and J 1 base; nucleotides not matched to a gene: 4. The CDR3 is CASSLSRTGSNTEAFF. Here the CDR3 DNA reads TGTGCCAGCAGTTTATCCAGGACAGGGTCGAACACTGAAGCTTTCTTT.

The genes are TRBV6-6 and TRBJ2-1; D might be TRBD2 (6 bases). V lost 2 bases, J lost 4 bases, and 12 bases lay in between. The length of the CDR3 is 15 residues. In germline, CDR1 is MNHNY, CDR2 SVGAGI (reference sequence). The CDR3 reads CASSYGGTGYNEQFF. Here the CDR3 DNA reads TGTGCCAGCAGTTACGGGGGGACCGGATACAATGAGCAGTTCTTC.

This clonotype was seen more than once but under ten times. The V and J genes are TRBV12-3 or TRBV12-4 and TRBJ1-1; D gene ambiguous. The CDR3 consists of 14 residues. Trimming removed 3 bases at V and 3 bases at J, with 11 bases between. CDR3 nucleotide sequence: TGTGCCAGCAGTTTGGGTGAACGAGACACTGAAGCTTTCTTT. As protein: CASSLGERDTEAFF.

This clonotype was seen a handful of times. CDR3 bases: TGCGCCAGCAGCTTGGCACTAGCGGGGGCTGAGCAGTTCTTC. This translates into CASSLALAGAEQFF. The V and J genes are TRBV5-1 and TRBJ2-1; TRBD2 matches at 11 bases. The CDR3 is 14 amino acids. Losses at the gene ends were 0 bases for V and 9 bases for J; bases not matched to a gene: 2. Germline CDR1 is SGHRS and CDR2 is YFSETQ.

V is TRBV2 and J is TRBJ2-3; D is possibly TRBD1 or TRBD2 (5 bases each). The ends were cut back, 8 bases at V and 11 bases at J, with 29 bases in the middle. The CDR3 is 16 residues long. CDR1 is SNHLY, CDR2 FYNNEI, per germline. The DNA for the CDR3 is TGTGCCAGCTTTACTCCAATGGGGACCTTCAAGCACGTGCAGTATTTT. The encoded protein is CASFTPMGTFKHVQYF.

This clonotype was counted only a few times. The V gene is TRBV12-3 or TRBV12-4, the J gene TRBJ1-1; D call uncertain. CDR3 length: 13 amino acids. V was trimmed by 7 bases and J by 0 bases, leaving 9 bases between them. CDR3 protein: CASKSVLNTEAFF. The CDR3 nucleotides read TGTGCCAGCAAGTCAGTCCTGAACACTGAAGCTTTCTTT.

The chain recombines TRBV19 with TRBJ2-1; 14 bases agree with TRBD2. Germline trimming cut 5 bases from V and 9 bases from J; bases unmatched to any gene: 9. This CDR3 is 16 amino acids long. Looked up from germline, CDR1 is LNHDA and CDR2 is SQIVND (reference sequence). CDR3 loop: CASSLKGLAGVGEQFF. In DNA, the CDR3 is TGTGCCAGTAGTCTAAAGGGACTAGCGGGAGTGGGTGAGCAGTTCTTC.

This rearrangement joins TRBV27 to TRBJ1-5; D is unclear. Germline V gives CDR1 MNHEY, CDR2 SMNVEV (reference sequence). With 10 bases removed from V and 0 bases from J, the gap between germline ends came to 13 bases. The CDR3 totals 14 residues. CDR3 nucleotide sequence: TGTGCCACCTGGGATTGGACTAGCAATCAGCCCCAGCATTTT. It specifies CATWDWTSNQPQHF.

This clonotype has more than one count but fewer than ten. The chain combines TRBV4-3 with TRBJ1-3; D remains unclear. The germline V gene encodes CDR1 LGHNA and CDR2 YSLEER. This CDR3 has 17 amino acids. Trimming cost V 0 bases and J 0 bases, with 12 bases left between them. CDR3 sequence (DNA): TGCGCCAGCAGCCAAGATGGTCCAGGAAACTCTGGAAACACCATATATTTT. It is translated as CASSQDGPGNSGNTIYF.

This clonotype was observed many times. The genes are TRBV7-2 and TRBJ1-2; D not resolved. V shed 5 bases and J shed 8 bases, with 12 bases lying between them. The CDR3 runs to 12 residues. Germline CDR1 SGHTA, CDR2 FQGNSA. CDR3 region: CASSPRSSGYTF. The CDR3 region has the DNA TGTGCCAGCAGCCCGCGATCTTCGGGCTACACCTTC.

This clonotype was picked up a small number of times. The chain combines TRBV13 with TRBJ2-7; D ambiguous. This CDR3 has 12 residues. V was shortened by 4 bases and J by 5 bases, with 9 bases between the two germline ends. Germline-derived CDR1 and CDR2 are PRHDT and FYEKMQ (reference sequence). Here the CDR3 reads CASSSAHHEQYF. The CDR3 region has the DNA TGTGCCAGCAGCTCCGCGCACCACGAGCAGTACTTC.